This TCR beta chain was sequenced during a study of Ad26.COV2.S vaccination and SARS-CoV-2 variants. Study-level background: Ad26.COV2.S given intramuscularly, once or twice 56 days apart.

Sequencing used immunoSEQ multiplex PCR; TCRdb keeps in-frame clones, though not all of them. The sample shows approximately 410,000 clones, 92% of them seen only once. CDR3 length equals 14 residues. Germline V CDR1 and CDR2: LGHNA, YSLEER. With V trimmed by 5 bases and J by 7 bases, 9 bases remained unmatched. About this clone itself: Its matching antigen is unknown.

Study-level results: Reportedly, spike-specific CD8+ and CD4+ T cell responses achieved substantial breadth once vaccination had taken place. Vaccinees displayed broader spike-specific TCR repertoires than placebo recipients.

Indicated treatment: over 15 received Ad26.COV2.S at low or high dose, single or two shots; 5 received placebo; per-sample allocation not given. Repertoires come from day 63 after the first vaccine or placebo injection. The chain recombines TRBV4-3 with TRBJ1-1; 8 nucleotides agree with TRBD1. Material: peripheral blood, obtained in a trial of Ad26.COV2.S vaccine versus placebo. This TCR was sampled from a person aged 18-60 years who received the Ad26.COV2.S COVID-19 vaccine or a placebo. The CDR3 nucleotides read TGCGCCAGCAGCGTTAGGCAGGGGGCTTATGAAGCTTTCTTT. Amino acid sequence: CASSVRQGAYEAFF.